The 21 T cell receptor beta chains in this list originate from one sample, sequenced in a study of cytomegalovirus exposure and HLA in healthy donors. A multiplex PCR was run with 60 Vbeta primers and 13 Jbeta primers. Repertoires were generated with immunoSEQ multiplex PCR, while TCRdb's copy carries only in-frame clones and drops some. The sample records 150,000 to 250,000 clones, roughly 80% being singletons. The specimen was PBMCs. The source is a woman in her forties or fifties in good health and CMV-seropositive.

The V call is TRBV29-1, the J call TRBJ2-3; TRBD2 agrees at 15 bases. The CDR3 sequence is 18 residues long. V was pared by 2 bases and J by 6 bases, with 12 bases of the junction left unmatched. Looked up from germline, CDR1 is SQVTM and CDR2 is ANQGSEA. The CDR3 DNA sequence: TGCAGCGTTGAACCAGGATATTGGGGGACTAGCGGGGGGGATACGCAGTATTTT. Protein sequence: CSVEPGYWGTSGGDTQYF.

The chain employs TRBV28 and TRBJ1-5; D uncertain. Trimming pared 4 bases from V and 2 bases from J, leaving 12 bases between. Germline loops: CDR1 MDHEN, CDR2 SYDVKM. The CDR3 extends over 15 amino acids. In DNA, the CDR3 is TGTGCCAGCAGTTCGGGCGGGCTGGGCAATCAGCCCCAGCATTTT. Translation: CASSSGGLGNQPQHF.

The chain joins TRBV28 to TRBJ1-2; a possible D gene is TRBD1 (5 bases). The CDR3 covers 15 residues. Trimming took 1 base from V and 3 from J, leaving 12 bases between them. Germline V gives CDR1 MDHEN, CDR2 SYDVKM. The CDR3 protein is CASSLFPPGHYGYTF. The CDR3 bases are TGTGCCAGCAGTTTATTCCCCCCAGGGCACTATGGCTACACCTTC.

V and J are TRBV19 and TRBJ2-7; 8 bases are a match to TRBD2. After removal of 2 bases from V and 0 bases from J, the junction contained 3 bases not matched to a gene. Germline V gene data show CDR1 as LNHDA and CDR2 as SQIVND (reference sequence). The CDR3 consists of 15 residues. CDR3 in DNA: TGTGCCAGTAGTATACTAGCGGGCGTCTCCTACGAGCAGTACTTC. Translation: CASSILAGVSYEQYF.

The chain couples TRBV27 to TRBJ2-1, with 9 bases that match TRBD1. The V segment lost 5 bases and the J segment 1 base; nucleotides outside the gene matches: 6. The V gene's germline CDR1 is MNHEY and CDR2 SMNVEV (reference sequence). This CDR3 has 16 amino acids. CDR3: CASSATGGVSYNEQFF. Written as DNA, the CDR3 is TGTGCCAGCAGTGCAACAGGGGGCGTATCCTACAATGAGCAGTTCTTC.

This sequence joins TRBV6-1 and TRBJ2-7; 9 bases line up with TRBD1. V lost 11 bases to trimming and J lost 6 bases; unmatched junction nucleotides: 8. The germline V gene has CDR1 MNHNS and CDR2 SASEGT. This CDR3 has 12 amino acids. CDR3 region: CAGRGTGSEQYF. The CDR3 region has the DNA TGTGCCGGGCGGGGGACAGGGAGCGAGCAGTACTTC.

This sequence joins TRBV27 and TRBJ1-5; 8 nucleotides line up with TRBD1. The CDR3 contains 14 residues. The germline CDR1 and CDR2 sequences are MNHEY and SMNVEV (reference sequence). J gave up 7 bases and V 6 bases, and 8 bases lay outside the gene matches. The CDR3 loop reads CASSGTGGLQPQHF. CDR3 DNA: TGTGCCAGCAGCGGGACAGGAGGTTTGCAGCCCCAGCATTTT.

Points on this clone: Relative to the germline gene, one junction end is altered; a read error may explain this. The V call is TRBV28, the J call TRBJ1-1; D not resolved. In germline, CDR1 is MDHEN, CDR2 SYDVKM. This CDR3 contains 12 residues. The CDR3 bases are TGTGCCAGCAGTTTACAGGCCACTCAAGCTTTCTTT. It yields the protein CASSLQATQAFF.

This clone showed up just a few times. The chain recombines TRBV6-5 with TRBJ1-1; the match to TRBD1 covers 11 bases. V gave up 6 bases and J gave up 4 bases; unmatched junction bases: 7. Germline V gene lookup returns CDR1 MNHEY and CDR2 SVGAGI. The CDR3 loop spans 15 amino acids. As DNA, the CDR3 is TGTGCCAGCAGCTACGGGACAGGGGGGCTCACTGAAGCTTTCTTT. It specifies CASSYGTGGLTEAFF.

The CDR3 DNA follows: TGTGCCAGCTCATCAAGCGGCTTTAACTACAATGAGCAGTTCTTC. This gives the protein CASSSSGFNYNEQFF. J is TRBJ2-1 and V is TRBV18; possibly TRBD2 for D (5 bases). The CDR3 is made up of 15 amino acids. Trimming pared 5 bases from V and 3 bases from J, leaving 14 bases between. Germline V gene lookup returns CDR1 KGHSH and CDR2 LQKENI. The variable domain in full, completed from reference TRBV18 and TRBJ2-1, reads NAGVMQNPRHLVRRRGQEARLRCSPMKGHSHVYWYRQLPEEGLKFMVYLQKENIIDESGMPKERFSAEFPKEGPSILRIQQVVRGDSAAYFCASSSSGFNYNEQFFGPGTRLTVL.

The rearrangement joins TRBV28 to TRBJ1-5; unclear D gene. This CDR3 spans 13 amino acids. From germline, CDR1 is MDHEN and CDR2 SYDVKM. V was trimmed by 5 bases and J by 3 bases, leaving 8 bases between them. CDR3 nucleotide sequence: TGTGCCAGCAGTCCCCTCTTCAATCAGCCCCAGCATTTT. It translates to CASSPLFNQPQHF.

V is TRBV19 and J is TRBJ2-7; 8 bases align to TRBD2. This CDR3 comprises 15 residues. J was trimmed by 1 base and V by 4 bases; bases with no gene match: 6. Germline values: CDR1 LNHDA, CDR2 SQIVND (reference sequence). CDR3 in DNA: TGTGCCAGTAGTAGAGCAAGCGGGAGTTCCTACGAGCAGTACTTC. Its translation: CASSRASGSSYEQYF.

The chain combines TRBV6-6 with TRBJ2-2; 8 bases match TRBD1. The CDR3 has 16 residues. Germline V gives CDR1 MNHNY, CDR2 SVGAGI (reference sequence). Trimming cost V 0 bases and J 5 bases; bases outside gene matches: 5. CDR3 coding DNA: TGTGCCAGCAGTTACTCAGCAGGGGGCAGGACCGGGGAGCTGTTTTTT. As protein: CASSYSAGGRTGELFF.

J is TRBJ2-5 and V is TRBV7-3, with TRBD2 matching 12 bases. Germline CDR1 is SGHTA and CDR2 is FQGTGA. The CDR3 extends over 14 amino acids. After removal of 5 bases from V and 4 bases from J, the junction contained 2 bases not matched to a gene. CDR3 region: CASSRGLAGETQYF. In DNA form, the CDR3 reads TGTGCCAGCAGCCGGGGACTAGCGGGAGAGACCCAGTACTTC.

This chain links TRBV6-6 with TRBJ1-4; weak D call: TRBD1 (5 bases). The CDR3 has 13 residues. Germline lookup yields CDR1 MNHNY and CDR2 SVGAGI (reference sequence). V was cut by 4 bases and J by 4 bases, with 7 bases left in between. The CDR3: CASSSDSNEKLFF. CDR3 nucleotide sequence: TGTGCCAGCAGTTCCGACAGTAATGAAAAACTGTTTTTT.

On this clone itself: The conserved phenylalanine or tryptophan is not found at the CDR3 terminus, so this likely reflects a read error. V gene TRBV5-1 combines with J gene TRBJ2-7; weak D call: TRBD2 (6 bases). In germline, CDR1 is SGHRS, CDR2 YFSETQ. The CDR3 length is 14 residues. The V gene lost 0 bases and the J gene lost 7 bases, with 14 bases spanning the gap. The CDR3 loop is CASSLVAASEEQYC. CDR3 DNA sequence: TGCGCCAGCAGCTTGGTAGCGGCCTCGGAGGAGCAGTACTGC.

The genes are TRBV7-8 and TRBJ2-5; D gene unclear. This CDR3 has 10 amino acids. Germline CDR1 reads SGHVS; CDR2 reads FQNEAQ. V lost 5 bases to trimming and J lost 5 bases, with 3 bases between them. The CDR3 DNA reads TGTGCCAGCAGCGCGGAGACCCAGTACTTC. Its translation: CASSAETQYF. Using reference TRBV7-8 and TRBJ2-5 for the parts outside the CDR3, the full variable domain is GAGVSQSPRYKVAKRGQDVALRCDPISGHVSLFWYQQALGQGPEFLTYFQNEAQLDKSGLPSDRFFAERPEGSVSTLKIQRTQQEDSAVYLCASSAETQYFGPGTRLLVL.

This clone was observed a few times. The rearrangement uses TRBV19 and TRBJ2-3, with TRBD2 identical over 10 bases. With 9 bases clipped from V and 2 bases from J, the junction kept 8 bases outside the gene matches. Per the germline V gene, CDR1 is LNHDA and CDR2 is SQIVND (reference sequence). This CDR3 contains 15 residues. The CDR3, as DNA: TGTGCCAGGACTAGCGGGCCACCCCACACAGATACGCAGTATTTT. Translated, it gives CARTSGPPHTDTQYF.

The genes are TRBV4-3 and TRBJ1-5; the D is unclear. V was cut by 1 base and J by 6 bases, with 7 bases left in between. CDR3 size: 13 residues. CDR1 is LGHNA and CDR2 is YSLEER in the germline V gene. CDR3 in amino acids: CASSQALLQPQHF. CDR3 nucleotide sequence: TGCGCCAGCAGCCAAGCACTACTTCAGCCCCAGCATTTT.

The chain carries TRBV7-2 and TRBJ2-7; a possible D gene is TRBD1 (5 bases). The length of the CDR3 is 14 residues. Between the trimmed V and J ends, which lost 2 bases and 2 bases, there was a span of 10 bases. CDR1 and CDR2 from the germline V gene are SGHTA and FQGNSA. CDR3 region: CASSLSRATYEQYF. Written as DNA, the CDR3 is TGTGCCAGCAGCTTAAGCAGGGCTACCTACGAGCAGTACTTC.

The chain is built from TRBV19 and TRBJ1-1; the D is unclear. V lost 4 bases and J lost 0, with 6 bases in between. The length of the CDR3 is 13 residues. From germline, CDR1 is LNHDA and CDR2 SQIVND (reference sequence). CDR3 sequence: CASSTTVNTEAFF. The CDR3 DNA follows: TGTGCCAGTAGTACTACGGTGAACACTGAAGCTTTCTTT.